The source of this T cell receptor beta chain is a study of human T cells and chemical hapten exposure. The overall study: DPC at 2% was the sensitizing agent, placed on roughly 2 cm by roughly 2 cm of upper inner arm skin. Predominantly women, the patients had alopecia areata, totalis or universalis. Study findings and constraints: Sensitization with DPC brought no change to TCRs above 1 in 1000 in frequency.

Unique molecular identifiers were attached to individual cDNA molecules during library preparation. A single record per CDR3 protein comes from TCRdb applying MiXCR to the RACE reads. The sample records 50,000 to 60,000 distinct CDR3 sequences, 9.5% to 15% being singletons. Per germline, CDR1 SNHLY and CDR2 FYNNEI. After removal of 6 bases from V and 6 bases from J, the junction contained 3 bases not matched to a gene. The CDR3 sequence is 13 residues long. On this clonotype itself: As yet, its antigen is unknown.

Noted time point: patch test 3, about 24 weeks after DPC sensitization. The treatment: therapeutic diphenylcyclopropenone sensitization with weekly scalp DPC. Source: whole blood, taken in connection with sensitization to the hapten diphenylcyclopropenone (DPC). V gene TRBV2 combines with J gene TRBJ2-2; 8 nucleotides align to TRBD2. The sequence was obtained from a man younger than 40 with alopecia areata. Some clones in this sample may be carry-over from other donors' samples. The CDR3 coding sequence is TGTGCCAGCAGCGCCGGGGGGGCCGGGGAGCTGTTTTTT. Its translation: CASSAGGAGELFF.